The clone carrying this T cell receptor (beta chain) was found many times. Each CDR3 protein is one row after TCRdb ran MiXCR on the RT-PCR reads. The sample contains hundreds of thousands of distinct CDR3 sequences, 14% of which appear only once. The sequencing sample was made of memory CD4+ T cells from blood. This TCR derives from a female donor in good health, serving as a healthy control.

CDR3 protein: CASSRAGAGYTF. The CDR3, as DNA: TGTGCCAGCAGTCGAGCGGGGGCCGGCTACACCTTC. This rearrangement joins TRBV12-3 or TRBV12-4 to TRBJ1-2; a weak D match, TRBD1 (6 bases). This CDR3 comprises 12 residues. The V end lost 5 bases, the J end lost 8 bases, and 12 bases lay between the germline ends.